This TCR beta chain was sequenced during a study of OX40 agonist ivuxolimab in advanced cancers. Study-level results: Clones of CD4+ and CD8+ blood T cells grew by week 6 at doses of 0.1 to 3.0 mg/kg. Compared with others, partial responders at 0.1-3.0 mg/kg displayed clonal expansion among the lowest.

Systemic immunosuppression or a history of autoimmune disease excluded patients. With baseline, cycle 4 day 1, and cycle 7 day 1 as timepoints, blood was sampled. This clone was counted a single time. Its antigen remains unidentified. Profiling relied on immunoSEQ multiplex PCR, and the TCRdb table lists in-frame clones only, not all of them. The data contain roughly 62,000 clones, 80% to 95% of them singletons. The receptor comes from an adult with an advanced solid tumor such as melanoma, head and neck, liver or kidney cancer. The material sequenced was CD4+ or CD8+ T cells sorted from blood, taken in a trial of the OX40 agonist ivuxolimab.

Here the CDR3 reads CASSEILLGLANTGELFF. The CDR3 DNA reads TGTGCCAGCAGTGAAATTCTCCTGGGACTAGCGAACACCGGGGAGCTGTTTTTT. The chain employs TRBV6-1 and TRBJ2-2; 8 bases match TRBD2. The germline gives CDR1 MNHNS, CDR2 SASEGT. V lost 2 bases, J lost 0 bases, and 8 bases stayed unmatched. The CDR3 sequence is 18 residues long.